The next 14 T cell receptor beta chains were all read from a single sample in a study of shared T cell receptors in the human thymus. The table came from immunoSEQ multiplex PCR; TCRdb's copy has only in-frame clones and leaves some out. The table shows about 380,000 clones, with around 95% occurring only once. The sequencing input was thymocytes. All receptors derive from a human donor.

The chain carries TRBV9 and TRBJ2-7; D gene ambiguous. The length of the CDR3 is 14 residues. The germline V gene encodes CDR1 SGDLS and CDR2 YYNGEE. The germline V and J ends were trimmed by 0 bases and 3 bases, with 10 bases remaining between them. CDR3 sequence reads: CASSVGSEIYEQYF. The DNA of the CDR3 is TGTGCCAGCAGCGTAGGTTCAGAGATCTACGAGCAGTACTTC.

The chain has TRBV28 and TRBJ2-1; perhaps TRBD2 as D (6 bases). The CDR3 covers 15 residues. Trimming removed 5 bases at V and 6 bases at J, with 17 bases between. Germline V gene sequence: CDR1 MDHEN, CDR2 SYDVKM. CDR3: CASSRLQGGTNEQFF. For the CDR3, the DNA is TGTGCCAGCAGTCGTCTTCAGGGAGGTACCAATGAGCAGTTCTTC.

J is TRBJ2-3 and V is TRBV6-4; D remains ambiguous. Germline values: CDR1 MRHNA, CDR2 SNTAGT. The CDR3 is 13 residues long. Trimming left V 4 bases short and J 6 bases short, with 11 bases between. CDR3 nucleotides: TGTGCCAGCAGTGGGGGTCTTGGGGATACGCAGTATTTT. Translation: CASSGGLGDTQYF.

The chain carries TRBV19 and TRBJ2-1; the D is unclear. The ends were cut back, 3 bases at V and 5 bases at J, with 8 bases in the middle. This CDR3 comprises 13 residues. Germline CDR1 and CDR2: LNHDA and SQIVND (reference sequence). The CDR3 spells CASSINLDNEQFF. CDR3 in DNA: TGTGCCAGTAGTATCAACCTCGACAATGAGCAGTTCTTC.

The rearrangement links TRBV6-1 to TRBJ2-1; the match to TRBD2 covers 7 bases. The CDR3 is 14 amino acids. Germline lookup yields CDR1 MNHNS and CDR2 SASEGT. V shed 8 bases and J 8 bases; nucleotides not matched to a gene: 12. The CDR3 DNA reads TGTGCCAGCGGGTCGGGCGGGAGAAGTTATGAGCAGTTCTTC. Translated: CASGSGGRSYEQFF.

The J gene is TRBJ2-1, the V gene TRBV5-4; 7 bases align to TRBD2. V trimming: 3 bases; J trimming: 4 bases; junction bases outside the gene matches: 7. The CDR3 runs to 15 residues. Germline V gene lookup returns CDR1 SGHNT and CDR2 YYREEE (reference sequence). The CDR3 spells CASSSKPSGYNEQFF. The CDR3 coding sequence is TGTGCCAGCAGCTCTAAGCCTAGCGGATACAATGAGCAGTTCTTC.

This rearrangement joins TRBV28 to TRBJ2-7; 7 nucleotides match TRBD2. The CDR3 consists of 15 residues. V shed 0 bases and J 3 bases; nucleotides not matched to a gene: 5. Germline CDR1 and CDR2: MDHEN and SYDVKM. CDR3 region: CASSLCKGLHYEQYF. DNA of the CDR3: TGTGCCAGCAGTTTATGCAAGGGACTACACTACGAGCAGTACTTC. Full variable domain (outside the CDR3, taken from reference TRBV28 and TRBJ2-7): DVKVTQSSRYLVKRTGEKVFLECVQDMDHENMFWYRQDPGLGLRLIYFSYDVKMKEKGDIPEGYSVSREKKERFSLILESASTNQTSMYLCASSLCKGLHYEQYFGPGTRLTVT.

J is TRBJ1-2 and V is TRBV20-1, with D tentatively TRBD1 (5 bases). The length of the CDR3 is 11 residues. Deletions cut 6 bases from V and 3 bases from J, with 8 bases between. Germline V gene lookup returns CDR1 DFQATT and CDR2 SNEGSKA (reference sequence). The CDR3 is CSAVTDYGYTF. DNA for the CDR3: TGCAGTGCCGTGACAGACTATGGCTACACCTTC.

The chain employs TRBV7-2 and TRBJ1-5; no definite D call. The CDR3 runs 16 residues. Germline CDR1 is SGHTA and CDR2 is FQGNSA. Trimming removed 3 bases from V and 5 bases from J, with 17 bases in between. Written as DNA, the CDR3 is TGTGCCAGCAGCTTCGTCCCGACGTACTTCCATCAGCCCCAGCATTTT. It encodes CASSFVPTYFHQPQHF.

The V gene is TRBV19, the J gene TRBJ1-5; a weak D match, TRBD1 (6 bases). CDR3 length: 18 amino acids. The germline V gene has CDR1 LNHDA and CDR2 SQIVND (reference sequence). Trimming removed 3 bases at V and 3 bases at J, with 21 bases between. The chain's CDR3 is CASSITAIGQSDNQPQHF. The CDR3 DNA reads TGTGCCAGTAGTATCACCGCAATCGGACAGTCAGACAATCAGCCCCAGCATTTT.

J is TRBJ2-1 and V is TRBV20-1; unclear D gene. The CDR3 is made up of 10 amino acids. V dropped 7 bases and J dropped 5 bases, with 6 bases sitting between them. Germline CDR1 and CDR2: DFQATT and SNEGSKA (reference sequence). CDR3 sequence: CSGGNNEQFF. CDR3 DNA: TGCAGTGGTGGGAACAATGAGCAGTTCTTC.

V gene TRBV27 combines with J gene TRBJ1-1; TRBD1 might be the D (5 bases). With 6 bases removed from V and 0 bases from J, the gap between germline ends came to 14 bases. This CDR3 spans 15 amino acids. CDR1 is MNHEY, CDR2 SMNVEV, per germline (reference sequence). For the CDR3, the DNA is TGTGCCAGCAGACAGCCCAGGGCAATGAACACTGAAGCTTTCTTT. Translation: CASRQPRAMNTEAFF.

The chain uses TRBV27 and TRBJ2-3; D is ambiguous. The CDR3 sequence is 15 residues long. Germline values: CDR1 MNHEY, CDR2 SMNVEV (reference sequence). Trimming cost V 1 base and J 4 bases, with 12 bases left between them. This chain's CDR3 is CASSLYAGLADTQYF. The CDR3, as DNA: TGTGCCAGCAGTTTATATGCCGGGCTTGCAGATACGCAGTATTTT.

In this sample, this clone turned up once. The rearrangement joins TRBV28 to TRBJ1-2; no firm D call. In germline, CDR1 is MDHEN, CDR2 SYDVKM. Trimming pared 6 bases from V and 8 bases from J, leaving 7 bases between. The length of the CDR3 is 10 residues. CDR3 residues: CASSQIGYTF. The CDR3 region has the DNA TGTGCCAGCAGCCAGATAGGCTACACCTTC.